This T cell receptor (beta chain) was sequenced in a study of shared clonotypes between healthy human individuals. The healthy adult donors were HIV-negative and reported no recent acute infections or vaccinations. Negatively enriched CD4+ T cells were divided by CD45RA into naive and memory. Clones were sequenced by immunoSEQ multiplex PCR, and TCRdb holds only the in-frame ones, with some missing. Of around 340,000 clones in the sample, 73% were seen once. A remark on this clone: The antigen remains unidentified.

Germline V gives CDR1 SNHLY, CDR2 FYNNEI. The CDR3 length is 13 residues. V lost 8 bases and J 5 bases, leaving 13 bases between the germline ends. Study-level points and caveats: When naive CD4 clonotypes were compared across a few donors, about 5% were shared. Few donors restricted represented genetic and exposure-history diversity.

The V gene is TRBV2, the J gene TRBJ2-1; D may be TRBD2 (5 bases). The sample consisted of memory CD4+ T cells sorted from blood. This sample's subset: CD45RA-negative fraction. The sequence was collected from a man aged 30 to 39 in good health. The CDR3 loop is CASGPEVDNEQFF. The CDR3, as DNA: TGTGCCAGCGGCCCGGAGGTGGACAATGAGCAGTTCTTC.